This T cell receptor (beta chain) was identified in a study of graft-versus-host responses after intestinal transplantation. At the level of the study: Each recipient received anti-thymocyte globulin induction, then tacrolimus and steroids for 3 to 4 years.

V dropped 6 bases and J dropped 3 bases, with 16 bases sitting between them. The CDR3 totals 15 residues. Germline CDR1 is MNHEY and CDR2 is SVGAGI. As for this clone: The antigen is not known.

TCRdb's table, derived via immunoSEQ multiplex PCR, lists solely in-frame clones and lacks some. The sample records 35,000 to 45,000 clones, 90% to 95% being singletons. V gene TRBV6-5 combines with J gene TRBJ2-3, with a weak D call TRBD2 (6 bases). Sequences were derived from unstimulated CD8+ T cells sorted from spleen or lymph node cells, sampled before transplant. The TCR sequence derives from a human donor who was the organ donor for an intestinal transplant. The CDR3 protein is CASSSGGDWTDTQYF. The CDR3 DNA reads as TGTGCCAGCAGCTCCGGCGGGGATTGGACAGATACGCAGTATTTT.